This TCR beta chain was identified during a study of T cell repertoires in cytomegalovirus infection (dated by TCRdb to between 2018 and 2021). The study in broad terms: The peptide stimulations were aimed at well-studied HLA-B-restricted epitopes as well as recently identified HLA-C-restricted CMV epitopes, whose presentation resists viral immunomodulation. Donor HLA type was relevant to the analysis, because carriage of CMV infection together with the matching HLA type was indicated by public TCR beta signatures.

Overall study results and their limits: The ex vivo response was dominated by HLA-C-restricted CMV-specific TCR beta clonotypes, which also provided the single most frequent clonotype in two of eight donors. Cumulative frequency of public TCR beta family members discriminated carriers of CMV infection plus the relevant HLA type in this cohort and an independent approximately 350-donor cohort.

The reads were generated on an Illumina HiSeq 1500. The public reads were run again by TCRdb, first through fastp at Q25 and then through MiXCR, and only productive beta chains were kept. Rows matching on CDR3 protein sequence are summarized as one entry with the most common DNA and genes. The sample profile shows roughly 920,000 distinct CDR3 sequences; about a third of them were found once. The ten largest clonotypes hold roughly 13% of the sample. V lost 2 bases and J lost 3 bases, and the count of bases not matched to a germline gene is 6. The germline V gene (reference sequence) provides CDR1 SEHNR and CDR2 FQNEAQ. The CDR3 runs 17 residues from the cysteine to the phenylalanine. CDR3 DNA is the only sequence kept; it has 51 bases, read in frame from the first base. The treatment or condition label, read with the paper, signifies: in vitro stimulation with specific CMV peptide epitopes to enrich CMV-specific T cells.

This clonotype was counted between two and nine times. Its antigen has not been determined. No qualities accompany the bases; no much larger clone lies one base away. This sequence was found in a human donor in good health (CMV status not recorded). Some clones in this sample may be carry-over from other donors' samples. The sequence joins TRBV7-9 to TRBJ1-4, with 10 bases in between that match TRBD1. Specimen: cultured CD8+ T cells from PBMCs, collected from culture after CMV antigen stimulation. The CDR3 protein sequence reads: CASSLTDRGQANEKLFF. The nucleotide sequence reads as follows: TGTGCCAGCAGCTTAACCGACAGGGGGCAAGCTAATGAAAAACTGTTTTTT.